These 20 T cell receptor beta chains came from one sample sequenced in a study of blood T cells in healthy people across ages. Together with a sample-barcoded 5' primer, a J-beta primer mix was included in a second PCR lasting roughly 6 to 12 cycles. TCRdb reanalysed the 5' RACE reads using MiXCR and keeps one entry per CDR3 protein. The sample lists roughly 800,000 distinct CDR3 sequences; about 55% were seen once. The sequencing input was blood. The source is an elderly man in good health.

The chain uses TRBV6-5 and TRBJ2-5; D ambiguous. V dropped 6 bases and J dropped 5 bases, with 13 bases sitting between them. This CDR3 has 13 residues. Germline CDR1 and CDR2: MNHEY and SVGAGI. The CDR3 nucleotides are TGTGCCAGCAGCTATACAGAGAGGGAGACCCAGTACTTC. It translates to CASSYTERETQYF.

The CDR3 spells CASNRGQGDSYEQYF. The CDR3 nucleotides read TGTGCCAGCAATAGGGGGCAGGGGGACTCCTACGAGCAGTACTTC. V is TRBV7-8 and J is TRBJ2-7, with 7 positions matching TRBD1. The CDR3 has 15 amino acids. V was pared by 7 bases and J by 0 bases, with 9 bases of the junction left unmatched. Germline V gene lookup returns CDR1 SGHVS and CDR2 FQNEAQ.

This clonotype appeared many times. The chain recombines TRBV29-1 with TRBJ2-5; tentative D call: TRBD2 (5 bases). Germline CDR1 is SQVTM and CDR2 is ANQGSEA. Trimming left V 3 bases short and J 5 bases short, with 10 bases between. CDR3 length: 12 amino acids. CDR3: CSVDRGLETQYF. DNA of the CDR3: TGCAGCGTTGACCGAGGGTTGGAGACCCAGTACTTC.

The rearrangement uses TRBV2 and TRBJ2-5; no definite D call. This CDR3 contains 14 residues. Germline V gene data show CDR1 as SNHLY and CDR2 as FYNNEI. Trimming took 0 bases from V and 4 from J, leaving 9 bases between them. The CDR3 protein is CASSEAPSGETQYF. CDR3 nucleotides: TGTGCCAGCAGTGAAGCGCCGTCGGGAGAGACCCAGTACTTC.

This clonotype came up a few times. This chain connects TRBV10-3 to TRBJ1-4; 7 nucleotides agree with TRBD1. Germline CDR1 is ENHRY and CDR2 is SYGVKD. This CDR3 is 14 amino acids long. V dropped 7 bases and J dropped 8; count of bases not matched to a gene: 10. The CDR3 DNA follows: TGTGCCATCAAGAGCAGGGGGGATGAGGAAAAACTGTTTTTT. Residues: CAIKSRGDEEKLFF.

The rearrangement uses TRBV20-1 and TRBJ1-5; D gene unclear. Per germline, CDR1 DFQATT and CDR2 SNEGSKA (reference sequence). V dropped 3 bases and J dropped 2 bases, with 11 bases sitting between them. The CDR3 is 14 residues long. Here the CDR3 DNA reads TGCAGTGCTAGGACGCCTGGGGGCAATCAGCCCCAGCATTTT. Encoded protein: CSARTPGGNQPQHF.

V gene TRBV9 combines with J gene TRBJ1-2; tentatively, D is TRBD1 (6 bases). Trimming left V 9 bases short and J 8 bases short, with 17 bases between. The CDR3 covers 12 residues. The germline V gene has CDR1 SGDLS and CDR2 YYNGEE. Here the CDR3 reads CATGGRVCGYTF. The CDR3 DNA follows: TGTGCCACCGGGGGCAGGGTATGCGGCTACACCTTC. Using reference TRBV9 and TRBJ1-2 for the parts outside the CDR3, the full variable domain is DSGVTQTPKHLITATGQRVTLRCSPRSGDLSVYWYQQSLDQGLQFLIQYYNGEERAKGNILERFSAQQFPDLHSELNLSSLELGDSALYFCATGGRVCGYTFGSGTRLTVV.

This clonotype has at least ten counts. CDR3 protein: CASSADRDYGYTF. The DNA of the CDR3 is TGTGCCAGCAGCGCGGACAGGGACTATGGCTACACCTTC. V is TRBV5-4 and J is TRBJ1-2; 8 positions agree with TRBD1. This CDR3 is 13 amino acids long. Per the germline V gene, CDR1 is SGHNT and CDR2 is YYREEE (reference sequence). J lost 3 bases, V lost 4 bases, and 2 bases had no gene match.

V gene TRBV28 combines with J gene TRBJ1-2; D unresolved. Germline V lookup: CDR1 MDHEN, CDR2 SYDVKM. The V gene lost 2 bases and the J gene lost 2 bases, with 9 bases spanning the gap. There are 14 residues in the CDR3. DNA of the CDR3: TGTGCCAGCAGTTTAGTCCGAGGGAACTATGGCTACACCTTC. Translation gives CASSLVRGNYGYTF.

The chain carries TRBV30 and TRBJ2-5, with unresolved D. Trimming stripped 4 bases from V and 0 bases from J, with 6 bases between. This CDR3 has 12 amino acids. Per germline, CDR1 GTSNPN and CDR2 SVGIG (reference sequence). The CDR3 sequence is CAWTRDQETQYF. The CDR3 DNA reads as TGTGCCTGGACGCGAGACCAAGAGACCCAGTACTTC.

This chain links TRBV28 with TRBJ2-7; D unresolved. CDR1 is MDHEN and CDR2 is SYDVKM in the germline V gene. The CDR3 length is 12 residues. V was pared by 5 bases and J by 0 bases, with 5 bases between. CDR3 sequence reads: CASSGTSYEQYF. CDR3 DNA: TGTGCCAGCAGTGGCACCTCCTACGAGCAGTACTTC.

The chain recombines TRBV2 with TRBJ1-6, with D possibly TRBD1 on 5 matching bases. Germline CDR1 reads SNHLY; CDR2 reads FYNNEI. Trimming shortened V by 6 bases and J by 7 bases, and 13 bases separated the two germline ends. The CDR3 is 14 residues long. CDR3 nucleotide sequence: TGTGCCAGCAGCCTCGGGACTGGGAATTCACCCCTCCACTTT. Its protein product is CASSLGTGNSPLHF.

This chain joins TRBV5-1 and TRBJ2-5; D gene uncertain. The DNA end is more similar to TRBJ2-7, so the J call may be wrong. CDR1 and CDR2 from the germline V gene are SGHRS and YFSETQ. This CDR3 is 14 amino acids long. The CDR3 DNA follows: TGCGCCAGCAGCATCTCTGCAGCCTTCCACGAGCAGTACTTC. Translating gives CASSISAAFHEQYF.

This clonotype was observed a few times. The rearrangement uses TRBV20-1 and TRBJ2-1; 7 bases fit TRBD2. This CDR3 has 15 amino acids. Unmatched junction bases numbered 3, after V lost 0 bases and J lost 1 base. CDR1 and CDR2 from the germline V gene are DFQATT and SNEGSKA (reference sequence). The CDR3 is CSARDGRASYNEQFF. CDR3 bases: TGCAGTGCTAGAGATGGGAGGGCGTCCTACAATGAGCAGTTCTTC.

The chain employs TRBV29-1 and TRBJ2-5; a possible D gene is TRBD2 (5 bases). The germline V gene has CDR1 SQVTM and CDR2 ANQGSEA. V dropped 3 bases and J dropped 11 bases, with 16 bases sitting between them. The CDR3 contains 12 residues. CDR3: CSVDGSGWEQYF. The CDR3 DNA is TGCAGCGTTGATGGGTCCGGCTGGGAGCAGTACTTC.

The chain combines TRBV15 with TRBJ2-3, with 8 bases matching TRBD2. The trim removed 1 base at V and 3 bases at J, leaving 9 bases unmatched. The CDR3 consists of 17 residues. Germline CDR1 is LNHNV and CDR2 is YYDKDF (reference sequence). The CDR3 reads CATSRVPGLGSTDTQYF. Written as DNA, the CDR3 is TGTGCCACCAGCAGAGTCCCGGGACTAGGCTCAACAGATACGCAGTATTTT.

The rearrangement links TRBV10-3 to TRBJ1-3, with no clear D. This CDR3 is 13 amino acids long. Between the trimmed V and J ends, which lost 0 bases and 5 bases, there was a span of 5 bases. Germline lookup yields CDR1 ENHRY and CDR2 SYGVKD. The DNA for the CDR3 is TGTGCCATCAGTGAGTCGGCTCGAAACACCATATATTTT. This sequence encodes CAISESARNTIYF.

Only a few counts were recorded for this clonotype. The chain joins TRBV5-1 to TRBJ2-1; D is uncertain. The ends were cut back, 4 bases at V and 7 bases at J, with 6 bases in the middle. The CDR3 totals 11 residues. Germline CDR1 is SGHRS and CDR2 is YFSETQ. This CDR3 reads CASSGENEQFF. The CDR3 bases are TGCGCCAGCAGCGGCGAGAATGAGCAGTTCTTC.

This rearrangement joins TRBV7-6 to TRBJ2-1; 15 nucleotides match TRBD2. Losses at the gene ends were 5 bases for V and 5 bases for J; bases not matched to a gene: 10. This CDR3 region has 18 residues. Per the germline V gene, CDR1 is SGHVS and CDR2 is FNYEAQ. The CDR3 loop reads CASSQERTSGRVHNEQFF. The CDR3 DNA is TGTGCCAGCAGCCAGGAACGGACTAGCGGGAGGGTACACAATGAGCAGTTCTTC.

This clonotype was detected many times. V is TRBV12-3 or TRBV12-4 and J is TRBJ1-2, with D possibly TRBD1 on 6 matching bases. Deletions cut 3 bases from V and 6 bases from J, with 8 bases between. This CDR3 is 12 amino acids long. The CDR3 region is CASSFPGDGYTF. Here the CDR3 DNA reads TGTGCCAGCAGTTTTCCAGGGGATGGCTACACCTTC.